This T cell receptor (beta chain) was captured by sequencing in a study of early T cells in non-severe SARS-CoV-2 infection. Study summary: Sequenced material consisted of bulk RNA (from unsorted whole blood), and chains were unpaired. The study's findings and limits: Missing private and CD4 specificities, VDJdb matching favored anti-spike CD8 responses.

Germline assignment: CDR1 DFQATT and CDR2 SNEGSKA (reference sequence). The CDR3 sequence is 14 residues long. Trimming pared 1 base from V and 2 bases from J, leaving 12 bases between. TCRdb recomputed calls from the 5' RACE reads with MiXCR, one row per CDR3 protein. Of over 100,000 distinct CDR3 sequences in the sample, around 12% were seen once. This clonotype was detected ten times or more. Its specificity is unknown. The sequence was obtained from an adult who was a healthcare worker with PCR-confirmed SARS-CoV-2 infection or an uninfected control (not recorded which). This rearrangement joins TRBV20-1 to TRBJ2-7, with TRBD1 as a possible D gene (6 bases). Sequencing input: whole blood. CDR3 sequence (DNA): TGCAGTGCTAGAGTTAGGGGGTTTACCTACGAGCAGTACTTC. Amino acids: CSARVRGFTYEQYF.